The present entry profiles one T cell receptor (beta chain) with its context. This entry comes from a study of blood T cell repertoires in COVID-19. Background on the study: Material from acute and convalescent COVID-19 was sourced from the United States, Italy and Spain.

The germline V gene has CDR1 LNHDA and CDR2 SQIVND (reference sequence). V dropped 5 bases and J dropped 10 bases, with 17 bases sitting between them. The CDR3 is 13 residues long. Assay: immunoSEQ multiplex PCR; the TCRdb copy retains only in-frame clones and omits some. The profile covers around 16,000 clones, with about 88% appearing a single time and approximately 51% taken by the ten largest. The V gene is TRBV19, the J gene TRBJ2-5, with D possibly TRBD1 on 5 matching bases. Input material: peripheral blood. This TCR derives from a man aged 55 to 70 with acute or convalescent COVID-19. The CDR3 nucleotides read TGTGCCAGTAGTGGGCAGGGAAGAAAAGACCAGTACTTC. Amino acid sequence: CASSGQGRKDQYF.